One and the same sample provided the 32 T cell receptor beta chains below, sequenced in a study of early T cells in non-severe SARS-CoV-2 infection. From the 5' RACE reads, TCRdb called clonotypes with MiXCR, one entry per CDR3 protein. The table shows about 56,000 distinct CDR3 sequences, with more than 13% occurring only once. The input for sequencing was whole blood, taken at baseline. The receptor source for this set is an adult who was a healthcare worker with PCR-confirmed SARS-CoV-2 infection or an uninfected control (not recorded which).

V is TRBV5-6 and J is TRBJ2-7; possible D gene TRBD1, 5 bases. This CDR3 has 12 amino acids. Germline V gene lookup returns CDR1 SGHDT and CDR2 YYEEEE. Trimming removed 4 bases from V and 4 bases from J, with 9 bases in between. In nucleotides, the CDR3 is TGTGCCAGCAGCGCCGACAGTTACGAGCAGTACTTC. This translates into CASSADSYEQYF. The full variable domain, completed using reference TRBV5-6 and TRBJ2-7, is DAGVTQSPTHLIKTRGQQVTLRCSPKSGHDTVSWYQQALGQGPQFIFQYYEEEERQRGNFPDRFSGHQFPNYSSELNVNALLLGDSALYLCASSADSYEQYFGPGTRLTVT.

The genes are TRBV21-1 and TRBJ2-5; the tabulated D call, TRBD1, remains unverified against the DNA. TRBV21-1 is designated a pseudogene. The CDR3 has 18 amino acids. The CDR3 reads CASSKSGAGPFVQETQYF. The CDR3 DNA follows: TGTGCCAGCAGCAAATCGGGGGCAGGTCCCTTTGTCCAAGAGACCCAGTACTTC.

The chain joins TRBV20-1 to TRBJ1-4; the D is unclear. V was cut by 0 bases and J by 8 bases, with 10 bases left in between. Germline-derived CDR1 and CDR2 are DFQATT and SNEGSKA (reference sequence). CDR3 length: 13 amino acids. CDR3 in DNA: TGCAGTGCTAGAGACTCTGGATCCGAAAAACTGTTTTTT. Translation: CSARDSGSEKLFF.

The chain is built from TRBV29-1 and TRBJ2-1, with a tentative D call TRBD1 (7 bases). The CDR3 is 14 residues long. Trimming left V 7 bases short and J 7 bases short, with 20 bases between. The germline CDR1 and CDR2 sequences are SQVTM and ANQGSEA. This chain's CDR3 is CSARHGRGRNEQFF. The CDR3, as DNA: TGCAGCGCTCGGCATGGCAGGGGGAGGAATGAGCAGTTCTTC.

The sample holds many counts of this clonotype. The rearrangement uses TRBV6-5 and TRBJ2-2; D is unresolved. V lost 2 bases to trimming and J lost 0 bases, with 10 bases between them. The CDR3 contains 16 residues. Germline loops: CDR1 MNHEY, CDR2 SVGAGI. The CDR3 spells CASSYRTGANTGELFF. CDR3 nucleotides: TGTGCCAGCAGTTACAGGACCGGAGCGAACACCGGGGAGCTGTTTTTT.

V usage is TRBV20-1 and J usage is TRBJ2-4, with D maybe TRBD1 (5 bases). The CDR3 contains 14 residues. V dropped 1 base and J dropped 2 bases, with 9 bases sitting between them. Germline CDR1 DFQATT, CDR2 SNEGSKA (reference sequence). CDR3 residues: CSARVPDTKNIQYF. As DNA, the CDR3 is TGCAGTGCTAGAGTCCCGGACACCAAAAACATTCAGTACTTC.

There are a few counts of this clonotype. Here the CDR3 reads CASSSRGITDTQYF. The CDR3 DNA is TGTGCCAGCAGTTCCCGGGGAATCACAGATACGCAGTATTTT. J is TRBJ2-3 and V is TRBV27; D might be TRBD2 (5 bases). CDR3 length equals 14 residues. Germline V CDR1 and CDR2: MNHEY, SMNVEV (reference sequence). The V end lost 4 bases, the J end lost 2 bases, and 10 bases lay between the germline ends.

The V and J genes are TRBV18 and TRBJ2-1; a weak D match, TRBD2 (6 bases). This CDR3 region has 14 residues. Per the germline V gene, CDR1 is KGHSH and CDR2 is LQKENI. V lost 8 bases and J 8 bases, leaving 19 bases between the germline ends. The CDR3 coding sequence is TGTGCCAGCACCAGGAACCCGTCGGGGGATGAGCAGTTCTTC. This translates into CASTRNPSGDEQFF.

The CDR3 DNA reads as TGTGCCAGTCGAGGCAGCACCTACGAGCAGTACTTC. Residues: CASRGSTYEQYF. The genes are TRBV28 and TRBJ2-7; D gene uncertain. Trimming took off 9 bases at V and 2 bases at J, with 11 bases between the two ends. The germline V gene has CDR1 MDHEN and CDR2 SYDVKM. This CDR3 comprises 12 residues.

In its sample, this clonotype was seen a few times. The CDR3 nucleotides read TGCGCCAGCAGCTTGGAGGGCGGTACACCCGGGGATACGCAGTATTTT. This gives the protein CASSLEGGTPGDTQYF. This chain links TRBV5-1 with TRBJ2-3, with D unclear. Trimming shortened V by 0 bases and J by 6 bases, and 17 bases separated the two germline ends. The CDR3 length is 16 residues. From germline, CDR1 is SGHRS and CDR2 YFSETQ.

V and J are TRBV12-3 or TRBV12-4 and TRBJ2-7; D perhaps matches TRBD1 (6 bases). V gave up 6 bases and J gave up 6 bases, with 15 bases separating them. The CDR3 is 13 amino acids. This CDR3 reads CASSLITRGEQYF. CDR3 nucleotide sequence: TGTGCCAGCAGCTTGATAACCAGGGGCGAGCAGTACTTC.

In its sample, this clonotype was seen a few times. This chain joins TRBV27 and TRBJ2-7; D may match TRBD1 or TRBD2 (5 bases each). From germline, CDR1 is MNHEY and CDR2 SMNVEV (reference sequence). The CDR3 runs 14 residues. The germline V and J ends were trimmed by 7 bases and 5 bases, with 18 bases remaining between them. Here the CDR3 DNA reads TGTGCCAGCACCCCCCGGGGCCCGGTGGACGAGCAGTACTTC. Residues: CASTPRGPVDEQYF.

This clonotype was picked up a small number of times. The genes are TRBV24-1 and TRBJ2-6, with 8 bases lining up with TRBD1. Germline CDR1 reads KGHDR; CDR2 reads SFDVKD. The CDR3 extends over 17 amino acids. V dropped 4 bases and J dropped 0; count of bases not matched to a gene: 4. The CDR3 region is CATSDPQGGSGANVLTF. CDR3 sequence (DNA): TGTGCCACCAGTGACCCACAGGGGGGCTCTGGGGCCAACGTCCTGACTTTC.

V usage is TRBV4-2 and J usage is TRBJ1-1; maybe TRBD1 (5 bases). Trimming left V 2 bases short and J 1 base short, with 11 bases between. The CDR3 extends over 15 amino acids. Germline CDR1 LGHNA, CDR2 YNFKEQ. The CDR3 DNA is TGTGCCAGCAGCCAACTCCGGGACGGGAACACTGAAGCTTTCTTT. Translating it yields CASSQLRDGNTEAFF.

The chain couples TRBV4-2 to TRBJ2-7; D call uncertain. Trimming shortened V by 1 base and J by 1 base, and 11 bases separated the two germline ends. The CDR3 covers 15 residues. Looked up from germline, CDR1 is LGHNA and CDR2 is YNFKEQ. The CDR3 reads CASSQAIGQSYEQYF. CDR3 in DNA: TGTGCCAGCAGCCAAGCGATCGGCCAATCCTACGAGCAGTACTTC.

V is TRBV9 and J is TRBJ2-3, with D tentatively TRBD2 (6 bases). CDR1 is SGDLS, CDR2 YYNGEE, per germline. The germline V and J ends were trimmed by 3 bases and 6 bases, with 14 bases remaining between them. The CDR3 consists of 14 residues. The CDR3 region has the DNA TGTGCCAGCAGCGGAGGACTACCCGGGGATACGCAGTATTTT. As protein: CASSGGLPGDTQYF.

The CDR3 DNA reads as TGCAGTGCTAGAAGGGGACAGGGTTTAACGATCGTCTACGAGCAGTACTTC. It translates to CSARRGQGLTIVYEQYF. The chain combines TRBV20-1 with TRBJ2-7, with 9 bases aligning to TRBD1. This CDR3 has 17 amino acids. Germline CDR1 and CDR2: DFQATT and SNEGSKA (reference sequence). Trimming cost V 2 bases and J 3 bases; bases outside gene matches: 14.

This clonotype was recorded at least ten times. The chain couples TRBV18 to TRBJ2-5; TRBD2 agrees at 9 bases. The CDR3 runs 14 residues. V lost 4 bases to trimming and J lost 1 base; unmatched junction nucleotides: 1. CDR1 is KGHSH, CDR2 LQKENI, per germline. The CDR3 reads CASSRTSAQETQYF. CDR3 nucleotides: TGTGCCAGCTCACGGACTAGCGCCCAAGAGACCCAGTACTTC.

The chain employs TRBV12-3 or TRBV12-4 and TRBJ2-7, with a weak D call TRBD2 (7 bases). The CDR3 spans 13 residues. V was trimmed by 1 base and J by 6 bases, leaving 10 bases between them. The CDR3 sequence is CASSLVAGAEQYF. For the CDR3, the DNA is TGTGCCAGCAGTTTAGTTGCGGGGGCCGAGCAGTACTTC.

This clonotype showed up just a few times. This chain connects TRBV7-2 to TRBJ2-7; D possibly uses TRBD1 or TRBD2 (5 bases each). This CDR3 is 15 amino acids long. Germline V gives CDR1 SGHTA, CDR2 FQGNSA. The V end was cut by 4 bases, the J end by 3 bases, with 16 bases between. CDR3 coding DNA: TGTGCCAGCAGCTGGCGGACGACTGGGGGCTACGAGCAGTACTTC. It specifies CASSWRTTGGYEQYF. The full variable domain, with the rest looked up from reference TRBV7-2 and TRBJ2-7, is GAGVSQSPSNKVTEKGKDVELRCDPISGHTALYWYRQSLGQGLEFLIYFQGNSAPDKSGLPSDRFSAERTGGSVSTLTIQRTQQEDSAVYLCASSWRTTGGYEQYFGPGTRLTVT.

The CDR3, as DNA: TGCGCCAGCAGCTTGCCAGCCTACAATGAGCAGTTCTTC. Encoded protein: CASSLPAYNEQFF. The chain employs TRBV5-1 and TRBJ2-1; D unresolved. From germline, CDR1 is SGHRS and CDR2 YFSETQ. Between the trimmed V and J ends, which lost 1 base and 2 bases, there was a span of 4 bases. The CDR3 totals 13 residues. The full variable domain, completed using reference TRBV5-1 and TRBJ2-1, is KAGVTQTPRYLIKTRGQQVTLSCSPISGHRSVSWYQQTPGQGLQFLFEYFSETQRNKGNFPGRFSGRQFSNSRSEMNVSTLELGDSALYLCASSLPAYNEQFFGPGTRLTVL.

This chain joins TRBV4-1 and TRBJ2-1, with TRBD2 matching over 13 bases. CDR3 length: 16 residues. The germline CDR1 and CDR2 sequences are MGHRA and YSYEKL. After removal of 1 base from V and 3 bases from J, the junction contained 0 bases not matched to a gene. In DNA, the CDR3 is TGCGCCAGCAGCCAAGGGACTAGCGGGAGCTACAATGAGCAGTTCTTC. It is translated as CASSQGTSGSYNEQFF.

J is TRBJ1-4 and V is TRBV15; the D is unclear. The length of the CDR3 is 16 residues. Trimming cost V 0 bases and J 2 bases, with 10 bases left between them. CDR1 and CDR2 (germline): LNHNV, YYDKDF (reference sequence). The CDR3 bases are TGTGCCACCAGCAGAGACCGGGCAGCGACTAATGAAAAACTGTTTTTT. This sequence encodes CATSRDRAATNEKLFF.

The V call is TRBV11-3, the J call TRBJ1-1; no firm D call. The V gene lost 5 bases and the J gene lost 0 bases, with 7 bases spanning the gap. The germline CDR1 and CDR2 sequences are SGHNT and YENEEA. CDR3 size: 13 residues. CDR3 region: CASSSAMNTEAFF. CDR3 nucleotides: TGTGCCAGCAGCAGCGCCATGAACACTGAAGCTTTCTTT.

Only a few counts were recorded for this clonotype. The chain couples TRBV19 to TRBJ2-3; D might be TRBD2 (5 bases). CDR1 LNHDA and CDR2 SQIVND come from the germline V gene (reference sequence). The length of the CDR3 is 15 residues. Trimming cost V 4 bases and J 3 bases, with 14 bases left between them. The CDR3 nucleotides are TGTGCCAGTAGTAGTCTGGATTCGGGGACAGATACGCAGTATTTT. Translating it yields CASSSLDSGTDTQYF.

This clonotype appeared many times. The chain couples TRBV27 to TRBJ2-1, with 9 bases matching TRBD2. Trimming removed 4 bases from V and 3 bases from J; junction bases left unmatched: 1. Germline-derived CDR1 and CDR2 are MNHEY and SMNVEV (reference sequence). The CDR3 is 14 amino acids. CDR3 sequence: CASSYSGSYNEQFF. DNA for the CDR3: TGTGCCAGCAGTTATAGCGGGAGCTACAATGAGCAGTTCTTC.

This clonotype was seen more than once but under ten times. This chain uses TRBV3-1 with TRBJ1-1, with D possibly being TRBD1 (6 bases). The V end lost 0 bases, the J end lost 9 bases, and 8 bases lay between the germline ends. Looked up from germline, CDR1 is LGHDT and CDR2 is YNNKEL (reference sequence). This CDR3 contains 12 residues. DNA for the CDR3: TGTGCCAGCAGCCAAGAAGGGGGGAAAGCTTTCTTT. Residues: CASSQEGGKAFF.

In this sample, this clonotype turned up many times. This chain uses TRBV6-1 with TRBJ2-3; 7 nucleotides align to TRBD2. The CDR3 is 17 amino acids. CDR1 and CDR2 (germline): MNHNS, SASEGT. J was trimmed by 1 base and V by 2 bases; bases with no gene match: 9. The CDR3 protein is CASSEMLGAGRTDTQYF. CDR3 coding DNA: TGTGCCAGCAGTGAAATGCTAGGAGCGGGGCGCACAGATACGCAGTATTTT.

In this sample, this clonotype turned up many times. The V and J genes are TRBV7-9 and TRBJ1-6; D unclear. This CDR3 spans 17 amino acids. Germline V gene lookup returns CDR1 SEHNR and CDR2 FQNEAQ (reference sequence). V lost 5 bases, J lost 8 bases, and 22 bases lay in between. CDR3 in DNA: TGTGCCAGCAGCGCCCGACTAGACTGCCCGATCGATTCACCCCTCCACTTT. Encoded protein: CASSARLDCPIDSPLHF.

This rearrangement joins TRBV20-1 to TRBJ1-4; tentative D call: TRBD1 (5 bases). The germline CDR1 and CDR2 sequences are DFQATT and SNEGSKA (reference sequence). Trimming stripped 6 bases from V and 5 bases from J, with 16 bases between. The CDR3 is 14 residues long. The CDR3 coding sequence is TGCAGTGCCGTAACAGGCCCCGGGAATGAAAAACTGTTTTTT. Translated: CSAVTGPGNEKLFF.

Only a few counts were recorded for this clonotype. The chain carries TRBV28 and TRBJ1-1; the D gene is possibly TRBD1 (6 bases). The germline V gene has CDR1 MDHEN and CDR2 SYDVKM. This CDR3 has 15 amino acids. Trimming removed 1 base at V and 1 base at J, with 10 bases between. This chain's CDR3 is CASSLFGGGNTEAFF. CDR3 coding DNA: TGTGCCAGCAGTTTATTTGGAGGGGGGAACACTGAAGCTTTCTTT. Based on the CDR3 plus reference TRBV28 and TRBJ1-1, the full variable domain is DVKVTQSSRYLVKRTGEKVFLECVQDMDHENMFWYRQDPGLGLRLIYFSYDVKMKEKGDIPEGYSVSREKKERFSLILESASTNQTSMYLCASSLFGGGNTEAFFGQGTRLTVV.

This chain uses TRBV27 with TRBJ2-7, with D unresolved. Germline values: CDR1 MNHEY, CDR2 SMNVEV (reference sequence). This CDR3 is 13 amino acids long. V was clipped by 2 bases and J by 1 base, with 6 bases between them. CDR3 amino acids: CASSLGYSYEQYF. As DNA, the CDR3 is TGTGCCAGCAGTTTAGGGTATTCCTACGAGCAGTACTTC.